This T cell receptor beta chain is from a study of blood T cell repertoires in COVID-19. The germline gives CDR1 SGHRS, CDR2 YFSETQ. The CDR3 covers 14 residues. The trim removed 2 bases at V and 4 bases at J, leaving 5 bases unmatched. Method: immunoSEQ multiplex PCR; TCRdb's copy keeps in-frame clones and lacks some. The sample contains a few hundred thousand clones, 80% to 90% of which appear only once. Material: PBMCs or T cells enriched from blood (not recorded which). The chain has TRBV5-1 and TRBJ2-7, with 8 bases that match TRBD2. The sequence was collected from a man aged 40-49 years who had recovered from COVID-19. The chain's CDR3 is CASSLAGASYEQYF. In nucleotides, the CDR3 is TGCGCCAGCAGCTTAGCGGGAGCGTCGTACGAGCAGTACTTC.